A few counts support the clone carrying this TCR beta chain. Its matching antigen is unknown. Looked up from germline, CDR1 is MDHEN and CDR2 is SYDVKM. The CDR3 is 17 amino acids. The V segment lost 7 bases and the J segment 0 bases; nucleotides outside the gene matches: 10. Clones were sequenced by immunoSEQ multiplex PCR, and TCRdb holds only the in-frame ones, with some missing. The sample carries roughly 500,000 clones, about four fifths recorded once. This entry belongs to a study of shared clonotypes between healthy human individuals. Notes on the study in general: Blood was the sole source, and tissue repertoires probably differ. With few donors, the genetic and exposure-history diversity represented was limited.

The V gene is TRBV28, the J gene TRBJ2-1; TRBD2 agrees at 9 bases. The sequencing input was PBMCs. The TCR comes from a woman aged 40 to 50 in good health. Some clones in this sample may be carry-over from other donors' samples. The CDR3 reads CASTSSGSQRSYNEQFF. DNA of the CDR3: TGTGCCAGCACTAGTAGCGGGAGCCAACGCTCCTACAATGAGCAGTTCTTC.